The T cell receptor (beta chain) described here comes from a study of control samples from healthy donors and cancer patients. Measured with immunoSEQ multiplex PCR; TCRdb has only the in-frame clones, and not every one. Of about 82,000 clones detected, around 94% appear once; the ten largest clones hold 4.8%. This clone was picked up one time. Germline V gives CDR1 KGHSH, CDR2 LQKENI. The CDR3 runs 16 residues. The germline V and J ends were trimmed by 0 bases and 4 bases, with 13 bases remaining between them. The chain joins TRBV18 to TRBJ2-1; tentatively, D is TRBD1 or TRBD2 (6 bases each). This receptor was taken from a woman aged 18 to 35 in good health. The sequencing input was blood. The CDR3: CASSPPGGGGYNEQFF. DNA of the CDR3: TGTGCCAGCTCACCACCGGGGGGCGGAGGGTACAATGAGCAGTTCTTC.